By sample share, the clone carrying this T cell receptor (beta chain) is medium-sized. Its antigen is undetermined. TCRdb reassembled clones from the PCR reads with MiXCR. The profile shows tens of thousands of clones, over 10% of them singletons. This sample is part of a study of metastatic and nonmetastatic thyroid tumors. Looking at the study overall: Repertoire comparison spanned blood and tumor or nodule tissue of malignant and benign thyroid patients. Overall study results and limits: When malignant thyroid tumors were compared with benign nodules, TCR beta diversity was reportedly significantly higher in the malignant tumors. This held in both blood and tumor samples.

No patient received treatment before thyroid surgery. CDR3 length equals 11 residues. Trimming took off 5 bases at V and 1 base at J, with 2 bases between the two ends. Per germline, CDR1 MNHNS and CDR2 SASEGT. Input material: blood. The TCR sequence derives from a female donor with papillary thyroid cancer or a benign thyroid nodule (not recorded which). Some clones in this sample may be carry-over from other donors' samples. V gene TRBV6-1 combines with J gene TRBJ1-1, with D unresolved. CDR3 amino acids: CASSTNTEAFF. The DNA for the CDR3 is TGTGCCAGCAGTACGAACACTGAAGCTTTCTTT.